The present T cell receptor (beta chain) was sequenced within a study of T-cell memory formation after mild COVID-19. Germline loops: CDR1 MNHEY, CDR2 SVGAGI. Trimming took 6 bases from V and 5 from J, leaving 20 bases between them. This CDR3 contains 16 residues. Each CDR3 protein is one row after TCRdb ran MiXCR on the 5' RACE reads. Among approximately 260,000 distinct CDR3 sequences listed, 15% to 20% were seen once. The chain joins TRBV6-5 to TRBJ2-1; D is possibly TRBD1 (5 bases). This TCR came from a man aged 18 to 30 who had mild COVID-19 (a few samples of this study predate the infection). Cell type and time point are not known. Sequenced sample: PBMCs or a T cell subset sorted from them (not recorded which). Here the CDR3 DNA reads TGTGCCAGCAGAACCGCTGGGGCGCCTGGACACAATGAGCAGTTCTTC. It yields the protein CASRTAGAPGHNEQFF.